This entry features one TCR beta chain sequence. Its binding antigen is unknown. The input lacks base qualities; no much larger clone sits a single base away. The immunoSEQ hsTCRB v3.0 assay was used at survey level resolution for TRB variable region sequencing. TRB sequencing targeted a depth of roughly 35,000-55,000 T-cell genomes per sample. TRB libraries were pooled and sequenced on an Illumina MiSeq using a v3 150-cycle kit. The authors processed their data as follows. Repertoire analysis was performed in R inside a reproducible Nextflow workflow that covered QC, data transformation and analysis. LymphoSeq2, an R package for AIRR-Seq data exploration, was used to implement custom analyses. Several samples yielding fewer than 5000 total TRB sequences were excluded, leaving 188 analyzed HIV repertoires. Among the approximately 190 HIV repertoires that were kept, around 60 were collected before ART initiation and roughly 130 were collected after ART initiation. Repertoires were downsampled to 5000 TRB nucleotide sequences, with summary statistics averaged over 100 downsampling iterations. TRB sequences were retained for analysis only if CDR3 regions of at least seven amino acids were present. A Shannon entropy-derived clonality score and the Gini coefficient were used to measure diversity. In the repertoire networks, any two of the top 5000 CDR3 amino acid sequences were linked whenever the two sequences differed by an edit distance of one. Antigen specificity groups and MHC restriction were predicted for TRB CDR3 amino acid sequences with GLIPH2. Known CMV, EBV, HIV or tissue antigen associations were flagged by matching CDR3 amino acid sequences against VDJdb and McPAS-TCR. Pre-ART, post-ART and control groups were compared with Wilcoxon signed-rank tests and Holm-Bonferroni correction. Drawn from immuneACCESS, this table holds only the in-frame rearrangements with V and J called that TCRdb kept. Clones are partly lost; checked studies trace under half to an unresolved V gene and leave the rest unexplained. V and J calls plus clone size are reproduced from that table; the DNA served to infer D and trimming. In all, the sample holds more than 35,000 clones, and roughly 85% of those were seen once. Over 9.5% of the sample is in the top ten clones.

This specimen comes from a study of long-term antiretroviral therapy in people with HIV (dated 2022 in TCRdb). With respect to the entire study: The earliest samples were collected about a decade before the 2015 WHO recommendation for immediate ART, when ART was typically delayed until CD4 counts fell. This retrospective serial study examined whether starting ART and sustained HIV suppression were associated with changes in the composition and diversity of the TRB repertoire in peripheral blood. The cohort contributed about 180 cryopreserved PBMC samples from 30 to 35 adults with confirmed HIV infection, collected serially over a mean of approximately 6 years (range 1-12). Of the roughly 30 participants with HIV, fewer than twelve were female. Test extractions of a monoclonal T-cell line alongside fewer than 40 polyclonal samples showed no cross-contamination during QIAcube processing. What the study reported, not specific to this receptor: ART initiation was associated with a significant increase in TRB diversity, but diversity stayed significantly below transplant donor controls even after long-term ART. The repertoire was dominated across all time points by expanded TRB clones identified before ART initiation, although this dominance was seen to fluctuate and to decrease in many PLHIV after ART. Because pre-ART samples had limited cell numbers, profiling was done on unsorted PBMC rather than on sorted CD4+ and CD8+ T cells. Inferences about post-ART repertoire changes are limited because no data were available on ART adherence, viral resistance or therapy changes. Compared with controls, HIV repertoires had narrower CDR3 length ranges, and the network structure pointed to an antigen-experienced repertoire that shifted only slightly toward naive after ART. The samples span the years 2004 to 2017, and the ART regimens used may be less effective than current regimens. Because PBMC availability was limited, only the TCR beta chain was sequenced, with no alpha chain pairing.

Relative to germline, V is missing 8 bases and J is missing 4 bases, with 11 bases of the junction outside any gene match. CDR1 and CDR2 were assigned from the germline V gene as SGHTA and FQGNSA. The CDR3, from cysteine to phenylalanine, totals 16 residues. This entry keeps only the CDR3 DNA: 48 bases, framed from base 1. To be included, a participant needed at least one PBMC sample from before ART initiation plus at least two post-ART samples. All participants with HIV were treated in the United States of America. Before DNA extraction, cryopreserved samples of about 0.95-10 million PBMC were thawed and then washed. At the time of the earliest PBMC sample for each participant with HIV, ages ranged from 23 to 54 years. Each participant contributed PBMC samples from 1-4 timepoints before ART initiation and 2-8 timepoints after ART initiation, with a median of 7 samples. For every participant, serial HIV viral load, CD4+ T-cell count, ART history and demographic data were obtained. Genomic DNA was extracted from unsorted PBMC with a Qiagen kit on a QIAcube, processed in batches of 12 samples.

This sequence uses TRBV7-2 and TRBJ2-1; 10 bases in the middle match TRBD2. The TCR comes from a man aged 18 to 30 with HIV. This specimen was unsorted PBMCs, taken 2.2 years after starting antiretroviral therapy. The nucleotides read TGTGCCAGCCTTCCGGTGAGGACTAGCGGTTACAATGAGCAGTTCTTC. It translates as CASLPVRTSGYNEQFF.